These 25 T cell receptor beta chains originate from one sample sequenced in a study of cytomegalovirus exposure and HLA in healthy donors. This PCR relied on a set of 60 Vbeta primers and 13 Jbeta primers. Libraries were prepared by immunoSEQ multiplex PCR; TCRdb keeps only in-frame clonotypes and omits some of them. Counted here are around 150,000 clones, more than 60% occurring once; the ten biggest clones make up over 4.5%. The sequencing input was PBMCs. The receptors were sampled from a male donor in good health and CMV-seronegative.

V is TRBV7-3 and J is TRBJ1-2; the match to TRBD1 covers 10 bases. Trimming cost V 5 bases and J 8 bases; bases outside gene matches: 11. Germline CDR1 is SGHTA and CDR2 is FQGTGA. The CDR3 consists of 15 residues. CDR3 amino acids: CASSPRQGAAEGYTF. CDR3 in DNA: TGTGCCAGCAGCCCCCGACAGGGGGCGGCTGAAGGCTACACCTTC.

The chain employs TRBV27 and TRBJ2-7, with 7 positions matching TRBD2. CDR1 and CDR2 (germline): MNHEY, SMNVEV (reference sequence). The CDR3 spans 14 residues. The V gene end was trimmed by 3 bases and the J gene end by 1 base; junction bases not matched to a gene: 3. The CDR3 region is CASSFGGRSYEQYF. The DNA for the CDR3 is TGTGCCAGCAGTTTCGGGGGGAGGTCCTACGAGCAGTACTTC.

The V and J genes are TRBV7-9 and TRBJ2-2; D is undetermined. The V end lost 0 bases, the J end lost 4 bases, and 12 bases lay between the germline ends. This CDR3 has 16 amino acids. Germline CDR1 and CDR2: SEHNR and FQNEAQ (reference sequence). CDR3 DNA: TGTGCCAGCAGCTTAGCGGAACGGGTTGGCACCGGGGAGCTGTTTTTT. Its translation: CASSLAERVGTGELFF.

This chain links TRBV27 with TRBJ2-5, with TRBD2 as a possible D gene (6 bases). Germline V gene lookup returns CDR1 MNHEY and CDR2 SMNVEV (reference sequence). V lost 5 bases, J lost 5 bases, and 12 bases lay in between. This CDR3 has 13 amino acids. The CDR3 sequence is CASSRGIGETQYF. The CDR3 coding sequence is TGTGCCAGCAGTCGGGGGATCGGGGAGACCCAGTACTTC.

In nucleotides, the CDR3 is TGTGCCAGCAGCCAACGGGGGAACACCTATAATTCACCCCTCCACTTT. This gives the protein CASSQRGNTYNSPLHF. The chain has TRBV27 and TRBJ1-6; tentative D call: TRBD1 (5 bases). Germline V gives CDR1 MNHEY, CDR2 SMNVEV (reference sequence). The CDR3 covers 16 residues. The V end lost 6 bases, the J end lost 2 bases, and 14 bases lay between the germline ends.

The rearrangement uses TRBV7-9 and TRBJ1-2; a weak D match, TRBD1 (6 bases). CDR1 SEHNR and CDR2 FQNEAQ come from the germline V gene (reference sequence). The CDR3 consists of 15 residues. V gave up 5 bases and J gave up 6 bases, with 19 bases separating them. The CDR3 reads CASSKALARGDGYTF. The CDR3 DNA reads TGTGCCAGCAGCAAAGCCCTCGCCAGGGGAGATGGCTACACCTTC.

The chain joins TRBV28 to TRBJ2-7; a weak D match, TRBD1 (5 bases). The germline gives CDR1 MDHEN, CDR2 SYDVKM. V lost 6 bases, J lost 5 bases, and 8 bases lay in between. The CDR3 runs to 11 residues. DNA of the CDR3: TGTGCCAGCAGGACGACAGACGAGCAGTACTTC. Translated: CASRTTDEQYF.

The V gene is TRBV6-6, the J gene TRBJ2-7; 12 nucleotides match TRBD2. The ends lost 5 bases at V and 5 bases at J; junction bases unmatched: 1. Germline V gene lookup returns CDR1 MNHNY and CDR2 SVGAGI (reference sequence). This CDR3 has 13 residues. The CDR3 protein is CASSRLAGDEQYF. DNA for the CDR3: TGTGCCAGCAGTCGACTAGCGGGGGACGAGCAGTACTTC.

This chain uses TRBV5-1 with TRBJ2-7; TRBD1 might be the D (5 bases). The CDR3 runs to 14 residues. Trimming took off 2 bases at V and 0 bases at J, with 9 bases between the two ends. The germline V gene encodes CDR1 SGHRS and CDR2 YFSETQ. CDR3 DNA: TGCGCCAGCAGCTTACAGGCGACCTCCTACGAGCAGTACTTC. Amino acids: CASSLQATSYEQYF.

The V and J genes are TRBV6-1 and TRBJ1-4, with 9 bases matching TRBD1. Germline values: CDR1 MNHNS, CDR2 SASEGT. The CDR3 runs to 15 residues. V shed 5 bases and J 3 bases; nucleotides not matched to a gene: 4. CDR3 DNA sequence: TGTGCCAGCAGTCCACAGGGGGCAGCTAATGAAAAACTGTTTTTT. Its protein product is CASSPQGAANEKLFF.

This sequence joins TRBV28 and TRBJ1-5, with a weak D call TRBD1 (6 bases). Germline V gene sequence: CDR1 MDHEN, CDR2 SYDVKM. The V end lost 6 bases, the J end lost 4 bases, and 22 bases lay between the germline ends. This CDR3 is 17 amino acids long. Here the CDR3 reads CASSLSRGRLGNQPQHF. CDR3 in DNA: TGTGCCAGCAGCCTCTCCAGGGGACGCCTAGGGAATCAGCCCCAGCATTTT.

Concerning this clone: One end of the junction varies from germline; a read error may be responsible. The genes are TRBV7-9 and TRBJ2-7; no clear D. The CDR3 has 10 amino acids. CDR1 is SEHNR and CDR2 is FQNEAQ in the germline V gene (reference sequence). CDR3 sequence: CSSSSYEQYF. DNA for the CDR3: TGTTCCAGCAGCTCGTACGAGCAGTACTTC. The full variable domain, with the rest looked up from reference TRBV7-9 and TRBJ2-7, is DTGVSQNPRHKITKRGQNVTFRCDPISEHNRLYWYRQTLGQGPEFLTYFQNEAQLEKSRLLSDRFSAERPKGSFSTLEIQRTEQGDSAMYLCSSSSYEQYFGPGTRLTVT.

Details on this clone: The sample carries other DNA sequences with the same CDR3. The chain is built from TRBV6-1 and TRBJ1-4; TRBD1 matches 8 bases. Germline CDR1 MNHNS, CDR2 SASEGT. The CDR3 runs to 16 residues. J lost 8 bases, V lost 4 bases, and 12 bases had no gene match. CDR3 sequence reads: CASSGHRGDAGEKLFF. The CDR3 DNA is TGTGCCAGCAGTGGGCACAGGGGGGACGCAGGAGAAAAACTGTTTTTT.

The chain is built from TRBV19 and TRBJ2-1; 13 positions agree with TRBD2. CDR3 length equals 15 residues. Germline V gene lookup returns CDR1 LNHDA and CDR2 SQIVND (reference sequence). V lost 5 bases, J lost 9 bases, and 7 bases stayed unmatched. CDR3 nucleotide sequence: TGTGCCAGTAGTCGGACTAGCGGGGGTGTGGGTGAGCAGTTCTTC. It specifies CASSRTSGGVGEQFF.

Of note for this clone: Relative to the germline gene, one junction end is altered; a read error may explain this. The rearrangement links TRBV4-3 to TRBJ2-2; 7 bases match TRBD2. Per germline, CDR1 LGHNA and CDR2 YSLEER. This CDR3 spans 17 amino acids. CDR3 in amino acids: CASGQDYLAANTGELFF. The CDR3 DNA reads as TGCGCCAGCGGCCAAGATTACCTAGCGGCGAACACCGGGGAGCTGTTTTTT.

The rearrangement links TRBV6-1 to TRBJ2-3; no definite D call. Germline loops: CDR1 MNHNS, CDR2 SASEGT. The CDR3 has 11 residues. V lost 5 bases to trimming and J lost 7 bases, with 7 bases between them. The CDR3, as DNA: TGTGCCAGCAGTTACGACTATACGCAGTATTTT. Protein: CASSYDYTQYF.

CDR3 sequence reads: CSATAGASTDTQYF. CDR3 sequence (DNA): TGCAGCGCCACAGCGGGAGCTAGCACAGATACGCAGTATTTT. The chain is built from TRBV29-1 and TRBJ2-3; 8 bases align to TRBD2. The V gene's germline CDR1 is SQVTM and CDR2 ANQGSEA. Unmatched junction bases numbered 6, after V lost 7 bases and J lost 0 bases. The CDR3 consists of 14 residues.

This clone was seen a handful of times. Written as DNA, the CDR3 is TGTGCCAGCAGCTTAGCCACCACTAGCGGGGGCTCCTACAATGAGCAGTTCTTC. Translated, it gives CASSLATTSGGSYNEQFF. This rearrangement joins TRBV11-3 to TRBJ2-1, with 11 positions matching TRBD2. Losses at the gene ends were 1 base for V and 0 bases for J; bases not matched to a gene: 5. This CDR3 is built from 18 residues. Germline lookup yields CDR1 SGHNT and CDR2 YENEEA.

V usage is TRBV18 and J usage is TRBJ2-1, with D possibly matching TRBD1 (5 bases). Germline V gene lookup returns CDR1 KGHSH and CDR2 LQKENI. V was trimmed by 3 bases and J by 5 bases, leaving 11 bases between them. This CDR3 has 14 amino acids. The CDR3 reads CASSPLAGNNEQFF. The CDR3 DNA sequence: TGTGCCAGCTCACCGTTGGCAGGGAACAATGAGCAGTTCTTC.

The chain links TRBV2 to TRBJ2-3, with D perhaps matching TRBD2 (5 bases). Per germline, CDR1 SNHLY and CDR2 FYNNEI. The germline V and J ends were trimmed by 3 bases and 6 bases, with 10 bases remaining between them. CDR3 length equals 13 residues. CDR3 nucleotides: TGTGCCAGCAGTGACTCGGACTTCGATACGCAGTATTTT. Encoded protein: CASSDSDFDTQYF.

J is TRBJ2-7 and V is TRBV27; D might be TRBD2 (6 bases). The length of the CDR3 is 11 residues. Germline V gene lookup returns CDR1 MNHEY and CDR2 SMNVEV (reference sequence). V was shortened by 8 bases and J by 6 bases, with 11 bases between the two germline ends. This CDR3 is CASRDFTEQYF. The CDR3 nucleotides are TGTGCCAGCCGGGACTTTACCGAGCAGTACTTC.

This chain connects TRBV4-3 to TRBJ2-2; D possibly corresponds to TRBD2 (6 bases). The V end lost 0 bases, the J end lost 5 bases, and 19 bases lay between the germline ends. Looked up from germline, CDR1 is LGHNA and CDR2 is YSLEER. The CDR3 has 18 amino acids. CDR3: CASSQETSSRRDTGELFF. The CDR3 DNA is TGCGCCAGCAGCCAAGAGACTAGTTCTCGAAGGGATACCGGGGAGCTGTTTTTT.

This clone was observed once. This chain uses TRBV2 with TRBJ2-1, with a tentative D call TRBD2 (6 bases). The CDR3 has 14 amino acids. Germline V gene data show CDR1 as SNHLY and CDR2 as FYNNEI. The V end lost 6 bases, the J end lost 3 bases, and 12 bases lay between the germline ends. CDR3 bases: TGTGCCAGCAGCCGCCCCGGGGGCTACAATGAGCAGTTCTTC. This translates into CASSRPGGYNEQFF.

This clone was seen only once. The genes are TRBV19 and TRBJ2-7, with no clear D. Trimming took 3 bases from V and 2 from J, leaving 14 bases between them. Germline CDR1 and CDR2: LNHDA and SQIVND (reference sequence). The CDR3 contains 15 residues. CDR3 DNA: TGTGCCAGTAGTATTTGGCACGGTAGCACCTACGAGCAGTACTTC. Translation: CASSIWHGSTYEQYF.

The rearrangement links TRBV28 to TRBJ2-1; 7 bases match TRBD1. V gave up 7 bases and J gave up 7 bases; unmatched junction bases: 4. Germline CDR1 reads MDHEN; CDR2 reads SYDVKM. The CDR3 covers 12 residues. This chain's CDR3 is CASKGGGNEQFF. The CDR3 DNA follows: TGTGCCAGCAAAGGGGGCGGGAATGAGCAGTTCTTC.